The 15 T cell receptor beta chains presented below share a single source sample, sequenced in a study of blood T cell repertoires in COVID-19. The assay was immunoSEQ multiplex PCR, and TCRdb's table has in-frame clones only and misses some. The sample yields approximately 170,000 clones, around 82% seen once. The specimen sequenced was PBMCs or T cells enriched from blood (not recorded which). These TCRs come from a woman in her forties or fifties in a cohort exposed to, infected with or recovered from COVID-19 (not recorded which).

The chain has TRBV15 and TRBJ2-1; 8 positions match TRBD2. Germline trimming cut 0 bases from V and 3 bases from J; bases unmatched to any gene: 4. Germline V gives CDR1 LNHNV, CDR2 YYDKDF (reference sequence). This CDR3 comprises 16 residues. The CDR3 region has the DNA TGTGCCACCAGCAGAGATCCCGGGACTAGCTACAATGAGCAGTTCTTC. Residues: CATSRDPGTSYNEQFF.

This clone was observed a single time. V is TRBV19 and J is TRBJ1-2; no firm D call. Trimming shortened V by 3 bases and J by 4 bases, and 15 bases separated the two germline ends. Germline V gene lookup returns CDR1 LNHDA and CDR2 SQIVND (reference sequence). The CDR3 has 15 residues. CDR3: CASSIGLFPSYGYTF. CDR3 in DNA: TGTGCCAGTAGTATCGGACTCTTTCCCTCCTATGGCTACACCTTC.

This rearrangement joins TRBV19 to TRBJ2-5; TRBD1 matches at 11 bases. Germline loops: CDR1 LNHDA, CDR2 SQIVND (reference sequence). The CDR3 runs 15 residues. V shed 3 bases, J shed 1 base, and the junction held 1 base outside the gene matches. The CDR3 region is CASSIGTGGQETQYF. CDR3 in DNA: TGTGCCAGTAGTATCGGGACAGGGGGCCAAGAGACCCAGTACTTC.

The chain employs TRBV19 and TRBJ2-7; the D gene is possibly TRBD1 (6 bases). The CDR3 runs to 15 residues. Looked up from germline, CDR1 is LNHDA and CDR2 is SQIVND (reference sequence). The V end was cut by 1 base, the J end by 5 bases, with 15 bases between. The CDR3 DNA sequence: TGTGCCAGTAGTATAGCACCGACAGGAGTCAACGAGCAGTACTTC. As protein: CASSIAPTGVNEQYF.

The rearrangement uses TRBV4-1 and TRBJ2-1; 11 bases line up with TRBD2. Germline loops: CDR1 MGHRA, CDR2 YSYEKL. The CDR3 sequence is 16 residues long. The trim removed 3 bases at V and 6 bases at J, leaving 7 bases unmatched. CDR3 sequence: CASSQETSGSFNEQFF. CDR3 nucleotide sequence: TGCGCCAGCAGCCAGGAAACTAGCGGGAGTTTCAATGAGCAGTTCTTC.

The chain joins TRBV19 to TRBJ1-5; possible D gene TRBD1, 5 bases. The CDR3 spans 14 residues. V lost 3 bases, J lost 7 bases, and 13 bases lay in between. Germline CDR1 and CDR2: LNHDA and SQIVND (reference sequence). CDR3 DNA: TGTGCCAGTAGTATTAGGTCAGGGTCCCAGCCCCAGCATTTT. Translating gives CASSIRSGSQPQHF.

The chain links TRBV12-3 or TRBV12-4 to TRBJ2-5; D is possibly TRBD1 (6 bases). V gave up 4 bases and J gave up 5 bases, with 8 bases separating them. This CDR3 has 12 residues. CDR3: CASSSQGETQYF. DNA for the CDR3: TGTGCCAGCAGTTCCCAGGGGGAGACCCAGTACTTC.

CDR3 sequence reads: CAWASGADEKLFF. The DNA for the CDR3 is TGTGCCTGGGCAAGCGGGGCGGATGAAAAACTGTTTTTT. The chain has TRBV30 and TRBJ1-4; perhaps TRBD1 as D (5 bases). The CDR3 covers 13 residues. V was cut by 5 bases and J by 6 bases, with 13 bases left in between. The germline CDR1 and CDR2 sequences are GTSNPN and SVGIG (reference sequence).

The chain joins TRBV9 to TRBJ1-1; D not certain. The germline V and J ends were trimmed by 3 bases and 0 bases, with 6 bases remaining between them. Germline V gives CDR1 SGDLS, CDR2 YYNGEE. CDR3 size: 13 residues. The DNA of the CDR3 is TGTGCCAGCAGCGCCCAGGTGAACACTGAAGCTTTCTTT. This codes for CASSAQVNTEAFF.

The V gene is TRBV6-5, the J gene TRBJ2-3; D is possibly TRBD1 (6 bases). Germline CDR1 reads MNHEY; CDR2 reads SVGAGI. This CDR3 is built from 15 residues. V shed 2 bases and J shed 5 bases, with 14 bases lying between them. CDR3 in amino acids: CASSYGQGIRDTQYF. DNA for the CDR3: TGTGCCAGCAGTTACGGTCAGGGGATTAGAGATACGCAGTATTTT.

The gene calls are TRBV29-1 and TRBJ1-2; TRBD1 might be the D (6 bases). Trimming shortened V by 7 bases and J by 3 bases, and 15 bases separated the two germline ends. Germline CDR1 SQVTM, CDR2 ANQGSEA. The CDR3 is made up of 13 amino acids. Here the CDR3 reads CSAGKGQDYGYTF. The CDR3 DNA follows: TGCAGCGCCGGGAAGGGACAAGACTATGGCTACACCTTC.

The rearrangement uses TRBV18 and TRBJ2-4, with D possibly being TRBD2 (5 bases). CDR1 is KGHSH, CDR2 LQKENI, per germline. Trimming took off 6 bases at V and 6 bases at J, with 15 bases between the two ends. This CDR3 region has 14 residues. The CDR3 DNA reads as TGTGCCAGCTCTTCGTCCGGGGAAATAAACATTCAGTACTTC. Encoded protein: CASSSSGEINIQYF.

The V call is TRBV19, the J call TRBJ1-5; 7 positions agree with TRBD1. The J segment lost 4 bases and the V segment lost 4 bases, leaving 1 base of the junction unmatched. The germline CDR1 and CDR2 sequences are LNHDA and SQIVND (reference sequence). The CDR3 contains 13 residues. CDR3: CASSRDRNQPQHF. Written as DNA, the CDR3 is TGTGCCAGTAGTAGGGACAGAAATCAGCCCCAGCATTTT.

This clone was found once. This chain uses TRBV4-3 with TRBJ2-2; 8 bases line up with TRBD1. Germline trimming cut 7 bases from V and 7 bases from J; bases unmatched to any gene: 8. CDR3 length: 14 residues. Germline loops: CDR1 LGHNA, CDR2 YSLEER. The CDR3 loop reads CASTSQQGVGELFF. The DNA of the CDR3 is TGCGCCAGCACCTCCCAACAGGGGGTCGGGGAGCTGTTTTTT.

This clone was seen a handful of times. This chain uses TRBV11-2 with TRBJ2-7; 10 positions match TRBD1. Trimming took 0 bases from V and 1 from J; bases not matched to a gene: 3. Germline values: CDR1 SGHAT, CDR2 FQNNGV. The CDR3 loop spans 16 amino acids. CDR3 residues: CASSLDGTGVSYEQYF. CDR3 DNA: TGTGCCAGCAGCTTAGACGGGACAGGGGTTTCCTACGAGCAGTACTTC.